The source of this T cell receptor beta chain is a study of blood T cell repertoires in COVID-19. V lost 2 bases to trimming and J lost 1 base; unmatched junction nucleotides: 2. Germline loops: CDR1 SGHTA, CDR2 FQGNSA. This CDR3 is 15 amino acids long. Per the study methods: Counts of nucleated cells, estimated from reference gene primer amplification, were obtained. Profiled with immunoSEQ multiplex PCR; TCRdb holds only in-frame clones, not every one. V and J calls and clone size are those listed in that table; D and trimming were worked out from the DNA. Of approximately 100,000 clones in the sample, over 60% were seen once.

The source material was peripheral blood. The clonotype originates from a human donor in a cohort sampled during active or convalescent COVID-19. This chain joins TRBV7-2 and TRBJ1-1; 9 bases agree with TRBD1. CDR3 region: CASSLRDRANTEAFF. The CDR3 DNA is TGTGCCAGCAGCTTAAGGGACAGGGCGAACACTGAAGCTTTCTTT.